The sequence of this T cell receptor beta chain was determined in a study of identifying expanded T cells in peripheral blood. Study results and limitations: Over approximately two and four weeks, about 16.4 and 19 clones changed, versus approximately 1.2 between replicates. Variance in clone template counts between roughly 2-week samples significantly increased with total template count across all healthy donors.

V lost 6 bases, J lost 6 bases, and 13 bases stayed unmatched. Germline CDR1 MNHGY, CDR2 SAAAGT. This CDR3 spans 16 amino acids. Healthy donors had no documented immune events, such as infections, while sampled. Of note for this clone: What it binds is not known.

Repertoires were generated with immunoSEQ multiplex PCR, while TCRdb's copy carries only in-frame clones and drops some. The table has some 97,000 clones, over 70% seen once. The sequenced material came from blood. The gene calls are TRBV6-8 and TRBJ2-3; 9 nucleotides align to TRBD1. This clonotype was obtained from a person aged 18 to 69 in good health. CDR3 region: CASSPDRGGGGDTQYF. The CDR3 DNA sequence: TGTGCCAGCAGCCCGGACAGGGGCGGAGGGGGCGATACGCAGTATTTT.